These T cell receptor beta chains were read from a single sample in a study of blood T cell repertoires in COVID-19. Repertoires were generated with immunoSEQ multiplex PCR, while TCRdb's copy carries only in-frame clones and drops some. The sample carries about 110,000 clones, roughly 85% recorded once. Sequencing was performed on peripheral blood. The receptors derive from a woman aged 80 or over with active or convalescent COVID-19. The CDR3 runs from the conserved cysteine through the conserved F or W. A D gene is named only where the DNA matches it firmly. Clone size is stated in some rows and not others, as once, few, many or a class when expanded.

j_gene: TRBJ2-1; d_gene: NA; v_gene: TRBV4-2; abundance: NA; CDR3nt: TGTGCCAGCAGCGGGAGCTGGAAGTACAATGAGCAGTTCTTC; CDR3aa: CASSGSWKYNEQFF
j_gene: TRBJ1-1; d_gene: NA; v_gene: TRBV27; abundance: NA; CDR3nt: TGTGCCAGCAGTTCCTTCGGGGGGAATGCAGGCACTGAAGCTTTCTTT; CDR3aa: CASSSFGGNAGTEAFF
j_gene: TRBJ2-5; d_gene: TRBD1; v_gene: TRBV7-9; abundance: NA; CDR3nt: TGTGCCAGCAGCGTACCAGGGGGCGAAGGGGAGACCCAGTACTTC; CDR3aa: CASSVPGGEGETQYF
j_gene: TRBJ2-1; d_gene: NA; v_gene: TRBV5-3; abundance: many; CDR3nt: TGTGCCAGAAGCTATAAGCGTCGGCAGTTCTTC; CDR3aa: CARSYKRRQFF
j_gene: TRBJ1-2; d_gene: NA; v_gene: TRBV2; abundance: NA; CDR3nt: TGTGCCAGCGGCTGGGACATCGATGGCTACACCTTC; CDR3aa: CASGWDIDGYTF
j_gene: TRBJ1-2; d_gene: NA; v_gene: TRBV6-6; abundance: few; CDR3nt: TGTGCCAGCAGAAGACACGACGATGGCTACACCTTC; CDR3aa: CASRRHDDGYTF
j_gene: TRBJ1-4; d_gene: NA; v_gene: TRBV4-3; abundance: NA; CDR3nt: TGCGCCAGCAGCCAAGATTCAAACAGCTGGAATGAAAAACTGTTTTTT; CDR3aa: CASSQDSNSWNEKLFF
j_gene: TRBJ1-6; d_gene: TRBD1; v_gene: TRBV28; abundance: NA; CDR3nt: TGTGCCAGCAGTTTATTTCCCGGGACAGGGAGCGACCACTTT; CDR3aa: CASSLFPGTGSDHF
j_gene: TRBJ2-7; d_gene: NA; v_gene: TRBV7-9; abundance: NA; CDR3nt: TGTGCCAGCAGCCAGCCACCTCTAGGCAGGGGTGGGTCCGAGCAGTACTTC; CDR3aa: CASSQPPLGRGGSEQYF
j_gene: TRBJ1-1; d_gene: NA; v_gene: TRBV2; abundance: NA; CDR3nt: TGTGCCAGCAGGGCCAGAGGACACCCGAACACTGAAGCTTTCTTT; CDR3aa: CASRARGHPNTEAFF
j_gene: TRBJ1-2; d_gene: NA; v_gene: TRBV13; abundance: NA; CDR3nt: TGTGCCAGCAGCTTAGACTACAGGGTTAGTGATGGCTACACCTTC; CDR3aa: CASSLDYRVSDGYTF
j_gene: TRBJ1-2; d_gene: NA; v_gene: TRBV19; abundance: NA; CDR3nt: TGTGCCAGTAGGTCTCCCGGGACATCTAACTATGGCTACACCTTC; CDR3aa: CASRSPGTSNYGYTF
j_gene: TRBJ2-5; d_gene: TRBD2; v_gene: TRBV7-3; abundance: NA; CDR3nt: TGTGCCAGCTCTCCTAGCGGGAGCGGGGAGACCCAGTACTTC; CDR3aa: CASSPSGSGETQYF
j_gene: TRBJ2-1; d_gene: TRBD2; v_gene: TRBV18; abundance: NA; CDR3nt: TGTGCCAGCTCACCACCGAAAGGGACTAGAGACTTGGCGGGTGAGCAGTTCTTC; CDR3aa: CASSPPKGTRDLAGEQFF
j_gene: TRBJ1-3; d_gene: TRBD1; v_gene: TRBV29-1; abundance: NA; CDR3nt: TGCAGCGTTGAAGACTTGGGACAGAACTCTGGAAACACCATATATTTT; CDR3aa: CSVEDLGQNSGNTIYF
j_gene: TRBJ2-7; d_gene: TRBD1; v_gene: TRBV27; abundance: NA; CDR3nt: TGTGCCAGCAGTTTATCGATAGGCGACAGGGGTTACGAGCAGTACTTC; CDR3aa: CASSLSIGDRGYEQYF
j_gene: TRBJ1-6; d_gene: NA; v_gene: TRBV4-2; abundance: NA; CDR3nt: TGTGCCAGCAGCCAAGATCTGGCGGGCACCGACAATAATTCACCCCTCCACTTT; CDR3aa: CASSQDLAGTDNNSPLHF
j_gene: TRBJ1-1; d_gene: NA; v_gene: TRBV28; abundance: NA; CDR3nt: TGTGCCAGCAGTGTTAGGGGGTCCTTGAACACTGAAGCTTTCTTT; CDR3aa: CASSVRGSLNTEAFF
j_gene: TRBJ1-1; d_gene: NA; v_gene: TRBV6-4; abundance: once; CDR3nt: TGTGCCAGCAGCGCAACATGGAACACTGAAGCTTTCTTT; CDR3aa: CASSATWNTEAFF
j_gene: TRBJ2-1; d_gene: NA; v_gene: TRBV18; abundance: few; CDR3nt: TGTGCCAGCTCACCAAATGAGGGTACCTACAATGAGCAGTTCTTC; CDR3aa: CASSPNEGTYNEQFF
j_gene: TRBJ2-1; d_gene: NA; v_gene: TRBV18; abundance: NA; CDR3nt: TGTGCCAGCTCACCCCTACTAGGGAATGAGCAGTTCTTC; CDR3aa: CASSPLLGNEQFF
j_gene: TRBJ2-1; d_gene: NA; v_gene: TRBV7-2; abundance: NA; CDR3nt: TGTGCCAGCAGCTTAGTGGGGCGGAATGAGCAGTTCTTC; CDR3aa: CASSLVGRNEQFF